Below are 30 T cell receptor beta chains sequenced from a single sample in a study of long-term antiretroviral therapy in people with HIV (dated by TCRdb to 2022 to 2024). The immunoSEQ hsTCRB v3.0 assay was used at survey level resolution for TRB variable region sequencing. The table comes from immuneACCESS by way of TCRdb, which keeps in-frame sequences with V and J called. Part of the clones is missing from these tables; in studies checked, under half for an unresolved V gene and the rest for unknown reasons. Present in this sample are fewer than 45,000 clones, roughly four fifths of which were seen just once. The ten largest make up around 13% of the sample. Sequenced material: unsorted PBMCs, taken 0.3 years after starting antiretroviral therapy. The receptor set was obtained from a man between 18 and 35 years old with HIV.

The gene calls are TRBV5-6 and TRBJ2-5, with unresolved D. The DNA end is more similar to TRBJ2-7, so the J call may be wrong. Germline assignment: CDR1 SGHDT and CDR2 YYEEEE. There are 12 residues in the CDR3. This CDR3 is CASSSGAYEQYF. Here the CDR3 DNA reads TGTGCCAGCAGCTCAGGCGCATACGAGCAGTACTTC.

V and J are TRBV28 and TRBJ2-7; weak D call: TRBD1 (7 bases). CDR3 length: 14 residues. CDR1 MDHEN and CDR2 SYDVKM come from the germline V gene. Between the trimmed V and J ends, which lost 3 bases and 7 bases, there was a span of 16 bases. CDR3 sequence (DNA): TGTGCCAGCAGTTTCCTGGCAGGGGGGAGTGAGCAGTACTTC. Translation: CASSFLAGGSEQYF.

This CDR3 is CASTPKPGWGLYF. DNA of the CDR3: TGTGCCAGCACCCCTAAGCCCGGGTGGGGCTTGTACTTC. The chain combines TRBV6-5 with TRBJ2-7; D may be TRBD1 (5 bases). V gave up 7 bases and J gave up 12 bases, with 22 bases separating them. In germline, CDR1 is MNHEY, CDR2 SVGAGI. The CDR3 is made up of 13 amino acids.

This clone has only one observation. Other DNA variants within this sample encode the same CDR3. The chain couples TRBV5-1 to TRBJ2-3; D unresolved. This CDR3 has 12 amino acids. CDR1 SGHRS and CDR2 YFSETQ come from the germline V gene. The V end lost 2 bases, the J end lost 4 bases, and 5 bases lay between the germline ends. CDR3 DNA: TGCGCCAGCAGCTTAGGTGCAGATACGCAGTATTTT. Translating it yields CASSLGADTQYF.

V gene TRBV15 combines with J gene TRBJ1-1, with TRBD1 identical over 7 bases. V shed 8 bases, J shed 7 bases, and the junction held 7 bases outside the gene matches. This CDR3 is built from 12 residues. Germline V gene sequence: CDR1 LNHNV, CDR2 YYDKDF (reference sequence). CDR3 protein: CATGYRQGEAFF. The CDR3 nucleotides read TGTGCCACCGGTTATCGACAGGGTGAAGCTTTCTTT.

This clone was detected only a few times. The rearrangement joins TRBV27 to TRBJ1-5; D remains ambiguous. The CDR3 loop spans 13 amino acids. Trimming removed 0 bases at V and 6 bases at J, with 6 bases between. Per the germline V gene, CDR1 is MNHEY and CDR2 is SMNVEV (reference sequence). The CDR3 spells CASSLSPFQPQHF. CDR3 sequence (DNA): TGTGCCAGCAGTTTATCTCCCTTTCAGCCCCAGCATTTT.

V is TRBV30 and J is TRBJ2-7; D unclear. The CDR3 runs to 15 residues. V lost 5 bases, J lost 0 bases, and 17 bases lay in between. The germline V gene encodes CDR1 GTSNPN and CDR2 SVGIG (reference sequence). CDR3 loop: CAWAPPARSSYEQYF. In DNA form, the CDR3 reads TGTGCCTGGGCTCCTCCGGCGCGAAGCTCCTACGAGCAGTACTTC. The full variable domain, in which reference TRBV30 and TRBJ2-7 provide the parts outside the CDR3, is SQTIHQWPATLVQPVGSPLSLECTVEGTSNPNLYWYRQAAGRGLQLLFYSVGIGQISSEVPQNLSASRPQDRQFILSSKKLLLSDSGFYLCAWAPPARSSYEQYFGPGTRLTVT.

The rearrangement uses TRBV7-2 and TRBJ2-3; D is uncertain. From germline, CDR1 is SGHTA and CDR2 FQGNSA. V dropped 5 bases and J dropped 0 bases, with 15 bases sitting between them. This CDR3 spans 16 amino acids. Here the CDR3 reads CASSLRAYPSTDTQYF. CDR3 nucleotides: TGTGCCAGCAGCCTCCGGGCCTACCCTAGCACAGATACGCAGTATTTT.

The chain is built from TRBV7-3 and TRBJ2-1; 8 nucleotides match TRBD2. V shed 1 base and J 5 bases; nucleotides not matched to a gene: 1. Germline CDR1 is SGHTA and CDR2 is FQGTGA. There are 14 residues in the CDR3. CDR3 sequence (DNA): TGTGCCAGCAGCTTAATCGGGGGGGACAATGAGCAGTTCTTC. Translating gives CASSLIGGDNEQFF.

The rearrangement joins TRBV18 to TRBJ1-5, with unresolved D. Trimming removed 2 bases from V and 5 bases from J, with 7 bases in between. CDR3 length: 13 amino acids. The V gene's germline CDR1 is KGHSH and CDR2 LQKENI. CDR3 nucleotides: TGTGCCAGCTCACCATGGGGTGATCAGCCCCAGCATTTT. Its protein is CASSPWGDQPQHF.

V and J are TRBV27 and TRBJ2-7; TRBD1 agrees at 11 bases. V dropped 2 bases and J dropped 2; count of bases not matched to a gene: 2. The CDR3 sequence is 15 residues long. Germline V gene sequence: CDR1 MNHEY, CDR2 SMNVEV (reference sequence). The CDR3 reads CASSLGTGGTYEQYF. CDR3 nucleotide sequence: TGTGCCAGCAGTTTAGGGACAGGGGGGACCTACGAGCAGTACTTC.

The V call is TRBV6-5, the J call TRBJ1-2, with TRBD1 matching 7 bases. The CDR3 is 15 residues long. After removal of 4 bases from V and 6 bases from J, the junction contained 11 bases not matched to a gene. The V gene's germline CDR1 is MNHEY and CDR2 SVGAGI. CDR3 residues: CASSLDLRGLDGYTF. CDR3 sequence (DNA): TGTGCCAGCAGTTTAGACCTCAGGGGGTTAGATGGCTACACCTTC.

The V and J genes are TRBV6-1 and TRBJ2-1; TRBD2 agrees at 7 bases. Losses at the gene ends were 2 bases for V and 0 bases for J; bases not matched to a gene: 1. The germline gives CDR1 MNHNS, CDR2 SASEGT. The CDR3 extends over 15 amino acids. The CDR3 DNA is TGTGCCAGCAGTGAATTAGCGGGCTCCTACAATGAGCAGTTCTTC. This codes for CASSELAGSYNEQFF.

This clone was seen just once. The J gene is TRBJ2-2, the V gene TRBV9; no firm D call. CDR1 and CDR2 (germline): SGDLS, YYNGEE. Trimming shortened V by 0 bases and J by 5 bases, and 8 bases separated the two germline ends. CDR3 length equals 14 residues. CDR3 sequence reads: CASSVVEWTGELFF. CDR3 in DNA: TGTGCCAGCAGCGTAGTAGAGTGGACCGGGGAGCTGTTTTTT.

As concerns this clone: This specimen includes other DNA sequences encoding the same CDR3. CDR3 DNA: TGTGCCAGTAGTATTTTGGGGAACACTGAAGCTTTCTTT. This codes for CASSILGNTEAFF. The chain couples TRBV19 to TRBJ1-1, with D unclear. V lost 3 bases and J lost 1, with 6 bases in between. Germline V gene sequence: CDR1 LNHDA, CDR2 SQIVND (reference sequence). The CDR3 is made up of 13 amino acids.

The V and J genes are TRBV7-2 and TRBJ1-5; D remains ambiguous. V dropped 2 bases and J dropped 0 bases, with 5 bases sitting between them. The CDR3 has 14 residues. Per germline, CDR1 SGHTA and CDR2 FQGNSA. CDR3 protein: CASSLQFSNQPQHF. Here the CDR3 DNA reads TGTGCCAGCAGCTTACAGTTTAGCAATCAGCCCCAGCATTTT.

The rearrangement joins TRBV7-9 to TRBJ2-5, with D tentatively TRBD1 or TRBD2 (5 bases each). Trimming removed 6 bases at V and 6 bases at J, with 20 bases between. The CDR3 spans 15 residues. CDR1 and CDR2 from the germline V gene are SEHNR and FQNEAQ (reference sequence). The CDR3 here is CASSRPGTSLKTQYF. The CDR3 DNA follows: TGTGCCAGCAGTCGCCCCGGGACGAGTTTGAAGACCCAGTACTTC. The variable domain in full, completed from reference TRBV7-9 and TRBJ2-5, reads DTGVSQNPRHKITKRGQNVTFRCDPISEHNRLYWYRQTLGQGPEFLTYFQNEAQLEKSRLLSDRFSAERPKGSFSTLEIQRTEQGDSAMYLCASSRPGTSLKTQYFGPGTRLLVL.

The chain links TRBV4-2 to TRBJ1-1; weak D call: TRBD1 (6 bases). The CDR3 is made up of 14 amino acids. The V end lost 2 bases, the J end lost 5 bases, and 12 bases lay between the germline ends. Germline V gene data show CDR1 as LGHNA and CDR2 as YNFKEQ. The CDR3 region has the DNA TGTGCCAGCAGCCAATCCGGAGGGGGGACTGAAGCTTTCTTT. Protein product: CASSQSGGGTEAFF.

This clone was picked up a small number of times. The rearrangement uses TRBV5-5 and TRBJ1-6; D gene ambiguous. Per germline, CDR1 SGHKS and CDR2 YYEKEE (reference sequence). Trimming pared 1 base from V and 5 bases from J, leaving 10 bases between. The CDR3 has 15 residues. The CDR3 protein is CASSLYGVDNSPLHF. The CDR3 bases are TGTGCCAGCAGCTTGTACGGCGTAGATAATTCACCCCTCCACTTT.

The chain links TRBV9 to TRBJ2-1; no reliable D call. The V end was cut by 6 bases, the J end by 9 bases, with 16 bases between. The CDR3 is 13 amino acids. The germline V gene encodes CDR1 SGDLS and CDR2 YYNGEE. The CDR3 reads CASTFKPFGEQFF. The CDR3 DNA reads TGTGCCAGCACCTTTAAACCTTTTGGTGAGCAGTTCTTC.

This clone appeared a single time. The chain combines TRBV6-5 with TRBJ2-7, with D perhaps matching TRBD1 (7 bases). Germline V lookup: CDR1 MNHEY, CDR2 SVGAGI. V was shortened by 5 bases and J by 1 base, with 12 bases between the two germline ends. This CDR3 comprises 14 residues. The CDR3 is CASSLSGGSYEQYF. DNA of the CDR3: TGTGCCAGCAGTCTATCAGGGGGGTCCTACGAGCAGTACTTC.

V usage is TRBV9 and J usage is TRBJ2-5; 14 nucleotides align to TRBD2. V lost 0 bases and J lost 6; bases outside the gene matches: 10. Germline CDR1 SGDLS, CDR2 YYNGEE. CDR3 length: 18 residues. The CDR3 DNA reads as TGTGCCAGCAGCGTAGGAAATCCCGGACTAGCGGGAGGACAGACCCAGTACTTC. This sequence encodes CASSVGNPGLAGGQTQYF.

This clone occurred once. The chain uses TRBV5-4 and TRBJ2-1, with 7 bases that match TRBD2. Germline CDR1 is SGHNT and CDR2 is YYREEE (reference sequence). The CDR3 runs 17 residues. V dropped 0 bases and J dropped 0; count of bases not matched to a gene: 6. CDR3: CASSLAGLLSSYNEQFF. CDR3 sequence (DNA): TGTGCCAGCAGCTTGGCGGGACTACTCAGCTCCTACAATGAGCAGTTCTTC.

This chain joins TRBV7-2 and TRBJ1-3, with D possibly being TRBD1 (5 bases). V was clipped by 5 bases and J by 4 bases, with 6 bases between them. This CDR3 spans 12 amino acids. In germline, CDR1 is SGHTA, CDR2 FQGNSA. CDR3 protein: CASSPGGNTIYF. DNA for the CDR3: TGTGCCAGCAGCCCAGGGGGAAACACCATATATTTT.

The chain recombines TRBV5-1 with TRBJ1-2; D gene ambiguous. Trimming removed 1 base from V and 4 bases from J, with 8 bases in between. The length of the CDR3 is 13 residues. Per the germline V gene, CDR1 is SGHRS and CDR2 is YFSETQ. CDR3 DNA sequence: TGCGCCAGCAGCTTGTTCAGCGGCTATGGCTACACCTTC. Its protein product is CASSLFSGYGYTF. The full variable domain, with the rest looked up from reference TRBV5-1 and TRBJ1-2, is KAGVTQTPRYLIKTRGQQVTLSCSPISGHRSVSWYQQTPGQGLQFLFEYFSETQRNKGNFPGRFSGRQFSNSRSEMNVSTLELGDSALYLCASSLFSGYGYTFGSGTRLTVV.

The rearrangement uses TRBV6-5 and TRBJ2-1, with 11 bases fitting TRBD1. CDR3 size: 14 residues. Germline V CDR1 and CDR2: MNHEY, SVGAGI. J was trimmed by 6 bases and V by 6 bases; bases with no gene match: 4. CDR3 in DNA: TGTGCCAGCAGCCCCGGGACAGGGGGCAATGAGCAGTTCTTC. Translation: CASSPGTGGNEQFF.

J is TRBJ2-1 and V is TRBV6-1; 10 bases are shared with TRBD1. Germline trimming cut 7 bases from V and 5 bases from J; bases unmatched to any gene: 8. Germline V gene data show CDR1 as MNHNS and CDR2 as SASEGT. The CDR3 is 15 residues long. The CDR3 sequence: CASTRQGAVDNEQFF. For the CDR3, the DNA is TGTGCCAGCACCCGACAGGGGGCGGTTGACAATGAGCAGTTCTTC.

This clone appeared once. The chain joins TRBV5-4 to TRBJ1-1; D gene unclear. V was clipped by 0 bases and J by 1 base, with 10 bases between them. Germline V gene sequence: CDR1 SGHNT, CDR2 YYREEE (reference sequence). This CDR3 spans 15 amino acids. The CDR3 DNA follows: TGTGCCAGCAGCTTGGTTGGGGTGGGGAACACTGAAGCTTTCTTT. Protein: CASSLVGVGNTEAFF.

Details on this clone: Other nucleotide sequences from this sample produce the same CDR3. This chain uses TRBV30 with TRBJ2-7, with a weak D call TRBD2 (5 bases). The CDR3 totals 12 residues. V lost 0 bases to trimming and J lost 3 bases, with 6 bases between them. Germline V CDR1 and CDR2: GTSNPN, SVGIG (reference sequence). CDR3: CAWSVGSYEQYF. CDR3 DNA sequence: TGTGCCTGGAGTGTGGGGAGCTACGAGCAGTACTTC.

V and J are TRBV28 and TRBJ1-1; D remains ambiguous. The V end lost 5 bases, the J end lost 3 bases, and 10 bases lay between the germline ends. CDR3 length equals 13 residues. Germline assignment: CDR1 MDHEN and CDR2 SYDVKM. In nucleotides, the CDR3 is TGTGCCAGCAGTCAGAGGGAGTACACTGAAGCTTTCTTT. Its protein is CASSQREYTEAFF.